Below are 5 T cell receptor beta chains sequenced from a single sample in a study of vaccination and CD4 T cells after COVID-19. Antigens of these TCRs are unknown. An Oncomine TCR Beta short-read assay was used to sequence the DNA from cultured CD4+ T cells. It was cultured CD4+ T cells from which genomic DNA was extracted. From the PCR reads, TCRdb called clonotypes with MiXCR, one entry per CDR3 protein. The sample has approximately 11,000 distinct CDR3 sequences, roughly 40% seen once. Treatment defined: roughly 10-day PBMC culture with coronavirus spike peptide pools or control peptides (ViraFEST assay). Unexposed donor CD4+ T cells predated the COVID-19 pandemic, collected 2011-2018. The sequenced sample was CD4+ T cells from blood, cultured in vitro. The receptors stem from a human donor in good health.

The rearrangement links TRBV28 to TRBJ2-7; the D gene is possibly TRBD2 (6 bases). This CDR3 spans 16 amino acids. V was cut by 3 bases and J by 6 bases, with 21 bases left in between. Germline CDR1 MDHEN, CDR2 SYDVKM. The CDR3 coding sequence is TGTGCCAGCAGTTTGACGGGACTGGCCTTTGGTGGCGAGCAGTACTTC. This sequence encodes CASSLTGLAFGGEQYF.

This clonotype was observed a handful of times. The chain recombines TRBV11-2 with TRBJ1-3, with TRBD1 identical over 7 bases. There are 14 residues in the CDR3. Germline CDR1 SGHAT, CDR2 FQNNGV. V dropped 4 bases and J dropped 9; count of bases not matched to a gene: 9. The CDR3 reads CASSSLTGRGTIYF. The CDR3 DNA follows: TGTGCCAGCAGCTCCCTGACAGGGAGGGGCACCATATATTTT.

This clonotype is deemed medium-sized (0.01 to 0.1%). This sequence joins TRBV24-1 and TRBJ1-6; D call uncertain. The germline V gene has CDR1 KGHDR and CDR2 SFDVKD. CDR3 length: 15 amino acids. V was shortened by 2 bases and J by 6 bases, with 10 bases between the two germline ends. CDR3 in amino acids: CATSDSQGGNSPLHF. The CDR3 coding sequence is TGTGCCACCAGTGATTCGCAAGGTGGTAATTCACCCCTCCACTTT.

This clonotype was detected a few times. The rearrangement links TRBV28 to TRBJ2-7; the D gene is possibly TRBD2 (7 bases). The CDR3 has 15 residues. Germline CDR1 reads MDHEN; CDR2 reads SYDVKM. The germline V and J ends were trimmed by 1 base and 3 bases, with 13 bases remaining between them. CDR3 region: CASSLLGGGDYEQYF. CDR3 DNA: TGTGCCAGCAGTTTATTAGGGGGAGGGGACTACGAGCAGTACTTC.

The chain recombines TRBV5-1 with TRBJ1-6; D may be TRBD1 (6 bases). Germline CDR1 and CDR2: SGHRS and YFSETQ. This CDR3 comprises 14 residues. Trimming shortened V by 3 bases and J by 11 bases, and 15 bases separated the two germline ends. DNA of the CDR3: TGCGCCAGCAGCTCGGCGGGGGCAACGGCACCCCTCCACTTT. Protein product: CASSSAGATAPLHF. The full variable domain, with the rest looked up from reference TRBV5-1 and TRBJ1-6, is KAGVTQTPRYLIKTRGQQVTLSCSPISGHRSVSWYQQTPGQGLQFLFEYFSETQRNKGNFPGRFSGRQFSNSRSEMNVSTLELGDSALYLCASSSAGATAPLHFGNGTRLTVT.